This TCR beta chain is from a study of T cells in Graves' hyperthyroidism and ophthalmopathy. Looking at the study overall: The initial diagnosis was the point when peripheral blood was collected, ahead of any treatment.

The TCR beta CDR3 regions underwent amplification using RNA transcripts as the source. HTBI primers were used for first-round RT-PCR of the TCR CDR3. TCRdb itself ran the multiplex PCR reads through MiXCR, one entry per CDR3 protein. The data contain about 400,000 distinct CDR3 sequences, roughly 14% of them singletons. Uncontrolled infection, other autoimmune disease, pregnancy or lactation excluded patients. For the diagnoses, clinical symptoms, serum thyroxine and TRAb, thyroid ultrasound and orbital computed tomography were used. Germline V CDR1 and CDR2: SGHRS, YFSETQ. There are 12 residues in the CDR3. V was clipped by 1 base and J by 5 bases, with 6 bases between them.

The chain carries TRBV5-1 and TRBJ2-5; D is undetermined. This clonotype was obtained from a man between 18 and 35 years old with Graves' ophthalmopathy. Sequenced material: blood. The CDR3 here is CASSLFEETQYF. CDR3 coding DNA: TGCGCCAGCAGCTTGTTTGAGGAGACCCAGTACTTC.